One sample yielded the 5 T cell receptor beta chains listed below, sequenced in a study of siplizumab effects on memory and regulatory T cells. The protocol was immunoSEQ multiplex PCR, while the TCRdb copy is restricted to in-frame clones and leaves out a portion. The sample includes approximately 68,000 clones, about 89% seen only once; the top ten take around 29%. The sequenced material came from CD8+ T cells sorted from blood. These receptors originate from a human donor in good health.

The chain couples TRBV6-5 to TRBJ1-2; D perhaps matches TRBD1 (5 bases). The CDR3 sequence is 15 residues long. Germline V lookup: CDR1 MNHEY, CDR2 SVGAGI. Trimming stripped 0 bases from V and 8 bases from J, with 16 bases between. Written as DNA, the CDR3 is TGTGCCAGCAGTTACTCCTTCGACAGTTTTAAGGGCTACACCTTC. Translation gives CASSYSFDSFKGYTF.

The J gene is TRBJ1-1, the V gene TRBV9, with TRBD1 as a possible D gene (6 bases). Germline values: CDR1 SGDLS, CDR2 YYNGEE. This CDR3 region has 14 residues. The V and J ends lost 3 bases and 3 bases respectively, with 12 bases between them. The CDR3 DNA follows: TGTGCCAGCAGCGCGCCAAGGGGGGACACTGAAGCTTTCTTT. Residues: CASSAPRGDTEAFF. The variable domain in full, completed from reference TRBV9 and TRBJ1-1, reads DSGVTQTPKHLITATGQRVTLRCSPRSGDLSVYWYQQSLDQGLQFLIQYYNGEERAKGNILERFSAQQFPDLHSELNLSSLELGDSALYFCASSAPRGDTEAFFGQGTRLTVV.

This chain connects TRBV28 to TRBJ2-3, with D perhaps matching TRBD2 (5 bases). Germline CDR1 MDHEN, CDR2 SYDVKM. This CDR3 comprises 12 residues. V was trimmed by 4 bases and J by 8 bases, leaving 10 bases between them. The CDR3 region has the DNA TGTGCCAGCAGTTCCTTGGGGAGTACGCAGTATTTT. The encoded protein is CASSSLGSTQYF.

V and J are TRBV7-9 and TRBJ2-7; D is unclear. The CDR3 sequence is 13 residues long. The V and J ends lost 8 bases and 2 bases respectively, with 13 bases between them. Germline CDR1 SEHNR, CDR2 FQNEAQ (reference sequence). In DNA form, the CDR3 reads TGTGCCAGCTCCCAGGCGGCTGCCTACGAGCAGTACTTC. As protein: CASSQAAAYEQYF. Together with reference TRBV7-9 and TRBJ2-7, the CDR3 gives the full variable domain: DTGVSQNPRHKITKRGQNVTFRCDPISEHNRLYWYRQTLGQGPEFLTYFQNEAQLEKSRLLSDRFSAERPKGSFSTLEIQRTEQGDSAMYLCASSQAAAYEQYFGPGTRLTVT.

The V call is TRBV2, the J call TRBJ1-5; D is uncertain. Germline lookup yields CDR1 SNHLY and CDR2 FYNNEI. The CDR3 has 15 amino acids. V lost 3 bases and J lost 1, with 10 bases in between. The CDR3 spells CASSDTWGSNQPQHF. CDR3 bases: TGTGCCAGCAGTGATACGTGGGGAAGCAATCAGCCCCAGCATTTT.